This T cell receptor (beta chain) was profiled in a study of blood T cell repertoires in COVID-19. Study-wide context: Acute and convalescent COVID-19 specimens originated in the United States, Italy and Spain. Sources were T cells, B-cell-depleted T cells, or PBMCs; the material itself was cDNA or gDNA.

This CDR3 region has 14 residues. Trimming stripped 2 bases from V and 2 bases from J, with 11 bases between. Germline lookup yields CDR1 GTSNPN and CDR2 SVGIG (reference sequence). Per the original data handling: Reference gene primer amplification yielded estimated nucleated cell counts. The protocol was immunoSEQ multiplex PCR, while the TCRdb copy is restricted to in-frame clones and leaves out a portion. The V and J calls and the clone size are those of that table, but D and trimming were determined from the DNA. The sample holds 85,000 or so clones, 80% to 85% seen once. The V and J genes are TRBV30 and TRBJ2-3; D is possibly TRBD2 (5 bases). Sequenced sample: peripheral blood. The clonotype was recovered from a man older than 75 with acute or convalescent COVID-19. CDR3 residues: CAWSKLVLTDTQYF. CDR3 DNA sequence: TGTGCCTGGAGTAAACTAGTGCTCACAGATACGCAGTATTTT.